These 13 T cell receptor beta chains share one sample of origin, sequenced in a study of cytomegalovirus exposure and HLA in healthy donors. PCR employed 60 Vbeta and 13 Jbeta primers. Here immunoSEQ multiplex PCR was the method, and the copy in TCRdb shows in-frame clones only, minus some. The top ten clones hold approximately 11% of a sample with under 85,000 clones, just under 70% of them seen once. Sequencing was performed on PBMCs. These receptors were obtained from a woman younger than 45 in good health and CMV-seronegative.

The J gene is TRBJ2-1, the V gene TRBV27; TRBD2 matches at 11 bases. This CDR3 is built from 14 residues. From germline, CDR1 is MNHEY and CDR2 SMNVEV (reference sequence). V shed 8 bases and J 7 bases; nucleotides not matched to a gene: 7. This CDR3 reads CASGVSGGVNEQFF. DNA of the CDR3: TGTGCCAGCGGAGTTAGCGGGGGGGTTAATGAGCAGTTCTTC.

In its sample, this clone was seen a few times. The chain links TRBV28 to TRBJ1-6; D uncertain. CDR1 is MDHEN, CDR2 SYDVKM, per germline. The CDR3 sequence is 14 residues long. The germline V and J ends were trimmed by 6 bases and 8 bases, with 14 bases remaining between them. This CDR3 is CASSLGGSDSPLHF. The CDR3 DNA is TGTGCCAGCAGCCTGGGAGGGTCTGATTCACCCCTCCACTTT.

This sequence joins TRBV30 and TRBJ2-5, with 7 positions matching TRBD2. Germline assignment: CDR1 GTSNPN and CDR2 SVGIG (reference sequence). V gave up 2 bases and J gave up 6 bases; unmatched junction bases: 6. The CDR3 sequence is 13 residues long. The CDR3 DNA follows: TGTGCCTGGAGTCGGGAGGCAGAAAAGACCCAGTACTTC. It codes for CAWSREAEKTQYF.

The J gene is TRBJ1-1, the V gene TRBV7-9; the D gene is possibly TRBD1 (5 bases). CDR3 length: 14 amino acids. V lost 5 bases and J 1 base, leaving 11 bases between the germline ends. CDR1 SEHNR and CDR2 FQNEAQ come from the germline V gene (reference sequence). As DNA, the CDR3 is TGTGCCAGCAGCCTACAGGTACCGAACACTGAAGCTTTCTTT. Translating it yields CASSLQVPNTEAFF. The full variable domain, completed using reference TRBV7-9 and TRBJ1-1, is DTGVSQNPRHKITKRGQNVTFRCDPISEHNRLYWYRQTLGQGPEFLTYFQNEAQLEKSRLLSDRFSAERPKGSFSTLEIQRTEQGDSAMYLCASSLQVPNTEAFFGQGTRLTVV.

CDR3 nucleotides: TGTGCCAGCAGCGGTAGACAGCTCTATGGCTACACCTTC. Amino acid sequence: CASSGRQLYGYTF. The gene calls are TRBV9 and TRBJ1-2; tentatively, D is TRBD1 (5 bases). V dropped 3 bases and J dropped 4 bases, with 10 bases sitting between them. This CDR3 is built from 13 residues. Germline CDR1 reads SGDLS; CDR2 reads YYNGEE.

This clone showed up just once. Other DNA sequences of this sample code for an identical CDR3. The chain links TRBV18 to TRBJ2-7, with 10 bases fitting TRBD2. V was pared by 3 bases and J by 0 bases, with 5 bases of the junction left unmatched. Looked up from germline, CDR1 is KGHSH and CDR2 is LQKENI. This CDR3 has 16 residues. CDR3 residues: CASSPTGTSVSYEQYF. CDR3 in DNA: TGTGCCAGCTCACCGACCGGGACTAGCGTCTCCTACGAGCAGTACTTC.

This clone was found a few times. One end of the junction does not line up with germline, which may come from a read error. Here the CDR3 DNA reads TGTGCCAGCAGCTTAGATAATTCGCCCCTCCACTTT. Amino acid sequence: CASSLDNSPLHF. This rearrangement joins TRBV11-2 to TRBJ1-6; D is ambiguous. The V gene's germline CDR1 is SGHAT and CDR2 FQNNGV. The CDR3 consists of 12 residues.

The CDR3 nucleotides read TGTGCCAGCAGATCGGACTTGCCGAGCATCAATGAGCAGTTCTTC. Its translation: CASRSDLPSINEQFF. The chain links TRBV25-1 to TRBJ2-1; possibly TRBD2 for D (5 bases). Per germline, CDR1 MGHDK and CDR2 SYGVNS. The CDR3 sequence is 15 residues long. V lost 6 bases, J lost 6 bases, and 18 bases lay in between.

This CDR3 is CASKGIGYYGYTF. CDR3 DNA: TGTGCCAGCAAGGGGATAGGATACTATGGCTACACCTTC. The rearrangement uses TRBV6-1 and TRBJ1-2; D might be TRBD1 (5 bases). This CDR3 is built from 13 residues. CDR1 is MNHNS, CDR2 SASEGT, per germline. Trimming stripped 7 bases from V and 3 bases from J, with 12 bases between.

The V gene is TRBV19, the J gene TRBJ2-1; D not resolved. The germline gives CDR1 LNHDA, CDR2 SQIVND (reference sequence). There are 13 residues in the CDR3. Trimming shortened V by 6 bases and J by 4 bases, and 10 bases separated the two germline ends. This CDR3 reads CASRRPLYNEQFF. Here the CDR3 DNA reads TGTGCCAGTAGGAGGCCACTATACAATGAGCAGTTCTTC.

This chain uses TRBV30 with TRBJ2-5, with D possibly being TRBD1 (5 bases). With the DNA end fitting TRBJ2-7 better, the J assignment may be wrong. The V gene's germline CDR1 is GTSNPN and CDR2 SVGIG (reference sequence). The CDR3 spans 14 residues. CDR3 nucleotide sequence: TGTGCCTGGAGTACTAAGGGGCTGTTCTACGAGCAGTACTTC. Protein product: CAWSTKGLFYEQYF.

The rearrangement joins TRBV6-5 to TRBJ2-3, with D perhaps TRBD2 (5 bases). CDR1 and CDR2 from the germline V gene are MNHEY and SVGAGI. Trimming took 0 bases from V and 3 from J, leaving 7 bases between them. The CDR3 is 14 residues long. Here the CDR3 reads CASSYSPGTDTQYF. The CDR3 region has the DNA TGTGCCAGCAGTTACTCGCCGGGGACAGATACGCAGTATTTT.

This chain uses TRBV7-9 with TRBJ1-1; tentatively, D is TRBD1 (6 bases). The CDR3 is made up of 14 amino acids. Germline V gene lookup returns CDR1 SEHNR and CDR2 FQNEAQ (reference sequence). V was shortened by 3 bases and J by 5 bases, with 13 bases between the two germline ends. This CDR3 reads CASSLTGSGTEAFF. For the CDR3, the DNA is TGTGCCAGCAGCTTGACAGGCTCTGGGACTGAAGCTTTCTTT.